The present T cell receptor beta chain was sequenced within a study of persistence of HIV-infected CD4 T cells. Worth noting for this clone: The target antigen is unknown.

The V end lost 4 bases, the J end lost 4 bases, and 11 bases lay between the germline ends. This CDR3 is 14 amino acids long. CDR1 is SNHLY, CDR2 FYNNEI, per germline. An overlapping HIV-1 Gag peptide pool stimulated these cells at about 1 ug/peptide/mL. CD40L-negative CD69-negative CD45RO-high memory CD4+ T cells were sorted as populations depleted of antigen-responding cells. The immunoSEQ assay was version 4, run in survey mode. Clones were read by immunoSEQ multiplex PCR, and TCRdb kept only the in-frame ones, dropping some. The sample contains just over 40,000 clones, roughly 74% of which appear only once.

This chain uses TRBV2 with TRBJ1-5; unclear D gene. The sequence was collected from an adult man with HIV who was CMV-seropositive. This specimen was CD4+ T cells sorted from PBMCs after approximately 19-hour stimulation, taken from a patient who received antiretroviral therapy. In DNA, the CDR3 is TGTGCCAGCAGTGTCGTGGTCCAAAATCAGCCCCAGCATTTT. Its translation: CASSVVVQNQPQHF.